This T cell receptor (beta chain) came from a study of cytomegalovirus exposure and HLA in healthy donors. The CDR3 spans 15 residues. The ends were cut back, 1 base at V and 0 bases at J, with 11 bases in the middle. Germline CDR1 and CDR2: SGDLS and YYNGEE. With regard to this clone: The antigen is undetermined.

General study points: Reports credit the classifier with highly specific, highly sensitive diagnosis of cytomegalovirus status. Several top significant clusters appeared, in a later analysis, to be linked to common viral pathogens. Reportedly, a later analysis found an Asian-associated ancestry cluster had fewer N-insertions than the approximately 700-donor mean.

The PCR ran on 60 Vbeta and 13 Jbeta primers. The authors' processing: The authors later counted around 80 million unique TCR beta chains, approximately 10 million of them shared. Repertoires were generated with immunoSEQ multiplex PCR, while TCRdb's copy carries only in-frame clones and drops some. D and trimming were read from the DNA, whereas the V and J calls and clone size are those reported in that table. The sample has approximately 140,000 clones; approximately 82% are singletons. V usage is TRBV9 and J usage is TRBJ2-7, with D possibly TRBD2 on 5 matching bases. The clonotype originates from a woman between 40 and 55 years old in good health and CMV-seronegative. Sequencing was performed on PBMCs. CDR3 bases: TGTGCCAGCAGCGTATTAGGAGGTCCCTCCTACGAGCAGTACTTC. It specifies CASSVLGGPSYEQYF.